The 9 T cell receptor beta chains in this list originate from one sample, sequenced in a study of blood T cell repertoires in COVID-19. Sequencing was performed with immunoSEQ multiplex PCR; in TCRdb, only in-frame clones are kept and a portion is missing. The sample holds some 360,000 clones, approximately 87% seen once. The material sequenced was peripheral blood. These receptors all come from a woman aged 55 to 70 with COVID-19, enrolled during active disease.

The chain is built from TRBV5-1 and TRBJ2-1, with 13 bases lining up with TRBD2. CDR3 length: 14 residues. V dropped 9 bases and J dropped 5; count of bases not matched to a gene: 5. Germline V gives CDR1 SGHRS, CDR2 YFSETQ. CDR3 protein: CATRTSGGHNEQFF. CDR3 DNA: TGCGCCACCAGGACTAGCGGGGGCCACAATGAGCAGTTCTTC.

The V call is TRBV5-4, the J call TRBJ2-7, with 10 positions matching TRBD2. Germline V CDR1 and CDR2: SGHNT, YYREEE (reference sequence). The CDR3 consists of 15 residues. V gave up 2 bases and J gave up 3 bases; unmatched junction bases: 5. CDR3: CASSFQTSGRYEQYF. For the CDR3, the DNA is TGTGCCAGCAGCTTTCAGACTAGCGGGCGCTACGAGCAGTACTTC.

This chain links TRBV5-1 with TRBJ2-1, with D possibly matching TRBD2 (6 bases). From germline, CDR1 is SGHRS and CDR2 YFSETQ. V lost 7 bases, J lost 8 bases, and 10 bases lay in between. The CDR3 is 11 amino acids. The CDR3 protein is CASLGGYEQFF. For the CDR3, the DNA is TGCGCCAGCTTGGGGGGTTATGAGCAGTTCTTC.

CDR3 DNA: TGTGCCAGCAGCGTACTTTGGGGGCCGGGCCCTAACTATGGCTACACCTTC. Residues: CASSVLWGPGPNYGYTF. J is TRBJ1-2 and V is TRBV9; tentative D call: TRBD1 (6 bases). Germline V gene lookup returns CDR1 SGDLS and CDR2 YYNGEE. The CDR3 runs 17 residues. V lost 1 base and J 0 bases, leaving 16 bases between the germline ends.

This clone was seen a single time. The chain recombines TRBV28 with TRBJ2-5; a weak D match, TRBD2 (6 bases). With 0 bases removed from V and 2 bases from J, the gap between germline ends came to 22 bases. CDR1 is MDHEN and CDR2 is SYDVKM in the germline V gene. The CDR3 length is 19 residues. The CDR3 here is CASSLWGGRGQGLQETQYF. The CDR3, as DNA: TGTGCCAGCAGTTTATGGGGGGGTCGAGGGCAGGGCCTTCAAGAGACCCAGTACTTC.

This clone has a handful of counts. The chain combines TRBV6-6 with TRBJ1-6; D call uncertain. Germline values: CDR1 MNHNY, CDR2 SVGAGI (reference sequence). The CDR3 loop spans 12 amino acids. The V end lost 6 bases, the J end lost 14 bases, and 14 bases lay between the germline ends. The CDR3 nucleotides are TGTGCCAGCAGATCCTCAGGTCGTACCCTCCACTTT. This codes for CASRSSGRTLHF.

This rearrangement joins TRBV5-1 to TRBJ2-3; a weak D match, TRBD2 (5 bases). V shed 3 bases and J shed 3 bases, with 8 bases lying between them. Germline values: CDR1 SGHRS, CDR2 YFSETQ. The CDR3 is 13 amino acids. The CDR3: CASSSGLTDTQYF. CDR3 nucleotide sequence: TGCGCCAGCAGCTCCGGACTTACAGATACGCAGTATTTT.

Concerning this clone: The sample contains more than one DNA sequence encoding this CDR3. V gene TRBV3-1 (or the pseudogene TRBV3-2) combines with J gene TRBJ2-7; unclear D gene. CDR1 is LGHDT and CDR2 is YNNKEL in the germline V gene (reference sequence). V lost 4 bases to trimming and J lost 3 bases, with 4 bases between them. This CDR3 is 11 amino acids long. The CDR3 sequence: CASSLHYEQYF. The CDR3 coding sequence is TGTGCCAGCAGCCTACACTACGAGCAGTACTTC.

The rearrangement uses TRBV20-1 and TRBJ1-1, with D maybe TRBD1 (5 bases). Trimming removed 3 bases at V and 6 bases at J, with 8 bases between. This CDR3 has 11 amino acids. CDR1 is DFQATT and CDR2 is SNEGSKA in the germline V gene (reference sequence). CDR3 amino acids: CSASRGSEAFF. The CDR3 DNA is TGCAGTGCTAGTAGGGGATCTGAAGCTTTCTTT.